The 14 T cell receptor beta chains below were found in one sample sequenced in a study of PD-1 blockade in classical Hodgkin lymphoma. Here immunoSEQ multiplex PCR was the method, and the copy in TCRdb shows in-frame clones only, minus some. The sample consists of tens of thousands of clones, 90% of them appearing once. Regarding time point: cycle 4 day 1 (C4D1), after six to seven weeks of nivolumab. Each of the patients experienced relapse following autologous stem cell transplantation, and their brentuximab vedotin exposure differed. The material sequenced was peripheral blood mononuclear cells (PBMCs), taken before the fourth cycle of nivolumab. These receptors were collected from a human donor with classical Hodgkin lymphoma.

This sequence joins TRBV19 and TRBJ1-1; D unclear. This CDR3 has 16 residues. Germline loops: CDR1 LNHDA, CDR2 SQIVND (reference sequence). Trimming removed 10 bases at V and 3 bases at J, with 24 bases between. CDR3 residues: CATTLNFHRVYTEAFF. In nucleotides, the CDR3 is TGTGCCACCACACTCAACTTCCACCGGGTCTACACTGAAGCTTTCTTT. Supplemented by reference TRBV19 and TRBJ1-1, the full variable domain reads DGGITQSPKYLFRKEGQNVTLSCEQNLNHDAMYWYRQDPGQGLRLIYYSQIVNDFQKGDIAEGYSVSREKKESFPLTVTSAQKNPTAFYLCATTLNFHRVYTEAFFGQGTRLTVV.

V usage is TRBV4-1 and J usage is TRBJ2-4; D is perhaps TRBD2 (7 bases). The CDR3 extends over 19 amino acids. V was pared by 3 bases and J by 0 bases, with 21 bases between. CDR1 MGHRA and CDR2 YSYEKL come from the germline V gene. The CDR3 region is CASSHDVGGRNLAKNIQYF. The CDR3 nucleotides are TGCGCCAGCAGCCACGACGTGGGGGGGCGCAACTTAGCCAAAAACATTCAGTACTTC.

This clone has a handful of counts. The chain combines TRBV7-2 with TRBJ1-2; D is uncertain. CDR1 is SGHTA and CDR2 is FQGNSA in the germline V gene. Trimming left V 4 bases short and J 1 base short, with 13 bases between. The CDR3 loop spans 15 amino acids. The chain's CDR3 is CASSYDGAVNYGYTF. The CDR3, as DNA: TGTGCCAGCAGCTATGACGGTGCTGTTAACTATGGCTACACCTTC.

The CDR3 DNA sequence: TGTGCCAGCAGCCTGGGGTGGGGCTACACCTTC. Translation gives CASSLGWGYTF. The V call is TRBV7-8, the J call TRBJ1-2; D is undetermined. The CDR3 is made up of 11 amino acids. V was pared by 5 bases and J by 8 bases, with 9 bases between. Per the germline V gene, CDR1 is SGHVS and CDR2 is FQNEAQ.

The chain is built from TRBV7-2 and TRBJ1-2, with TRBD1 matching over 7 bases. CDR3 length: 12 residues. V shed 4 bases and J 8 bases; nucleotides not matched to a gene: 4. Germline CDR1 SGHTA, CDR2 FQGNSA. DNA of the CDR3: TGTGCCAGCAGCTCCAGGGGGAAAGGCTACACCTTC. Translation: CASSSRGKGYTF.

The rearrangement links TRBV30 to TRBJ1-6, with 9 bases fitting TRBD1. V gave up 8 bases and J gave up 9 bases; unmatched junction bases: 8. Per the germline V gene, CDR1 is GTSNPN and CDR2 is SVGIG (reference sequence). The CDR3 has 13 amino acids. CDR3 in DNA: TGTGCCGGAAGGACAGGGGTGGGTTCACCCCTCCACTTT. It encodes CAGRTGVGSPLHF.

The DNA of the CDR3 is TGTGCCAGCAATTCCCAAATTGTCCTTAATGAAAAACTGTTTTTT. It specifies CASNSQIVLNEKLFF. The J gene is TRBJ1-4, the V gene TRBV28; no definite D call. Germline CDR1 and CDR2: MDHEN and SYDVKM. The V end was cut by 7 bases, the J end by 4 bases, with 16 bases between. The CDR3 is 15 amino acids.

Comments on this clone: Other DNA sequences of this sample code for an identical CDR3. V usage is TRBV18 and J usage is TRBJ1-1, with D maybe TRBD1 (5 bases). Germline CDR1 is KGHSH and CDR2 is LQKENI. This CDR3 comprises 15 residues. V lost 2 bases and J 2 bases, leaving 12 bases between the germline ends. The CDR3: CASSPNTGENTEAFF. CDR3 nucleotide sequence: TGTGCCAGCTCACCAAATACAGGAGAAAACACTGAAGCTTTCTTT. Supplemented by reference TRBV18 and TRBJ1-1, the full variable domain reads NAGVMQNPRHLVRRRGQEARLRCSPMKGHSHVYWYRQLPEEGLKFMVYLQKENIIDESGMPKERFSAEFPKEGPSILRIQQVVRGDSAAYFCASSPNTGENTEAFFGQGTRLTVV.

The chain links TRBV7-3 to TRBJ1-5, with D possibly being TRBD1 (5 bases). Trimming removed 5 bases at V and 5 bases at J, with 10 bases between. CDR3 length equals 13 residues. Germline V gives CDR1 SGHTA, CDR2 FQGTGA. The CDR3 region is CASSPQGDQPQHF. In DNA, the CDR3 is TGTGCCAGCAGCCCTCAGGGTGATCAGCCCCAGCATTTT.

The chain is built from TRBV7-8 and TRBJ2-7; TRBD2 matches 10 bases. Germline CDR1 reads SGHVS; CDR2 reads FQNEAQ. The CDR3 consists of 14 residues. V lost 5 bases to trimming and J lost 3 bases; unmatched junction nucleotides: 4. CDR3 DNA: TGTGCCAGCAGCCAAGTAGCGGGGGGCTACGAGCAGTACTTC. Translating it yields CASSQVAGGYEQYF.

In its sample, this clone was seen once. Distinct nucleotide sequences in the sample also encode this CDR3. The chain employs TRBV29-1 and TRBJ2-5; TRBD2 agrees at 9 bases. The CDR3 extends over 15 amino acids. Trimming removed 4 bases from V and 5 bases from J; junction bases left unmatched: 11. Germline CDR1 reads SQVTM; CDR2 reads ANQGSEA. CDR3 DNA sequence: TGCAGCGTTGGGGGGGCGGGGGGGCTCAGGGAGACCCAGTACTTC. Protein sequence: CSVGGAGGLRETQYF.

The rearrangement links TRBV7-3 to TRBJ2-3; D not resolved. The CDR3 length is 12 residues. V gave up 0 bases and J gave up 4 bases, with 2 bases separating them. Germline lookup yields CDR1 SGHTA and CDR2 FQGTGA. The CDR3 protein is CASSLTPDTQYF. The CDR3 DNA follows: TGTGCCAGCAGCTTAACCCCAGATACGCAGTATTTT.

This sequence joins TRBV7-2 and TRBJ1-4; no firm D call. The ends were cut back, 2 bases at V and 3 bases at J, with 10 bases in the middle. CDR3 length: 15 residues. CDR1 and CDR2 (germline): SGHTA, FQGNSA. The CDR3 bases are TGTGCCAGCAGCTTAAGGGCAGCCCCTAATGAAAAACTGTTTTTT. Protein sequence: CASSLRAAPNEKLFF.

V usage is TRBV6-4 and J usage is TRBJ1-3; D not resolved. Germline CDR1 reads MRHNA; CDR2 reads SNTAGT. There are 17 residues in the CDR3. The V gene lost 0 bases and the J gene lost 2 bases, with 14 bases spanning the gap. The CDR3 reads CASSDSRTGIAGNTIYF. In DNA form, the CDR3 reads TGTGCCAGCAGTGACTCGAGGACGGGGATCGCTGGAAACACCATATATTTT.